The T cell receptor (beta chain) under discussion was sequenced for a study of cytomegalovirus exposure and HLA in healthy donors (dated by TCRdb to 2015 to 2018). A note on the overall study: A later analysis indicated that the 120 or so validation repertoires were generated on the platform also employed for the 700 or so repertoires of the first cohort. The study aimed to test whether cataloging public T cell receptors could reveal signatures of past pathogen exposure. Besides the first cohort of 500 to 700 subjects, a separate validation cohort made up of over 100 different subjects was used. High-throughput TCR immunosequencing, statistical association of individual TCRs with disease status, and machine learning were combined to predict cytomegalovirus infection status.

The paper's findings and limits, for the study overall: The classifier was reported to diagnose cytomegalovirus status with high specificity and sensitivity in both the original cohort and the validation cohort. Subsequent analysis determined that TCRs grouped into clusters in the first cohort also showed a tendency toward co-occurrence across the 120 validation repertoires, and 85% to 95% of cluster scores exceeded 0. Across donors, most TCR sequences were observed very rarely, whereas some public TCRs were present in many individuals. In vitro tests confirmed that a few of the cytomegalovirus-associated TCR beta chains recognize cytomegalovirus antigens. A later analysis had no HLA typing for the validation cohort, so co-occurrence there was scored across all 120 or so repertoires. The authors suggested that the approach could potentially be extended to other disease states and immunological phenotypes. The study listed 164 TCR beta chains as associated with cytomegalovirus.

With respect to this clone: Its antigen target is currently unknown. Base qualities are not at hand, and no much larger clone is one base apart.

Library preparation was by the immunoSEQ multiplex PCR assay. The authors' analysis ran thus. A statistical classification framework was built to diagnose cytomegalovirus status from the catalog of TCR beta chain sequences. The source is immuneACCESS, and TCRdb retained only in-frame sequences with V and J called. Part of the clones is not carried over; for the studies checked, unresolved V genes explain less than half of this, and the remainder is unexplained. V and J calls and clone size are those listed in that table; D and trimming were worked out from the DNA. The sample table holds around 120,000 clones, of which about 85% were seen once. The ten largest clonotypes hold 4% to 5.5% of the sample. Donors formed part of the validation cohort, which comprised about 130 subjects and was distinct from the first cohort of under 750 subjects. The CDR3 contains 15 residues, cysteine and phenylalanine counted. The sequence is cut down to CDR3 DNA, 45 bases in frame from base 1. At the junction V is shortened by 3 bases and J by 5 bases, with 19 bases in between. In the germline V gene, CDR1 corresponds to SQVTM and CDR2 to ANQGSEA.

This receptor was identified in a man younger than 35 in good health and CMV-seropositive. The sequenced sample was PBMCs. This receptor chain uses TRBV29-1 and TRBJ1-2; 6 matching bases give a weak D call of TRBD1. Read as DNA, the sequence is TGCAGCGTTGAGCGGGCAGGGGAATATATGTATGGCTACACCTTC. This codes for CSVERAGEYMYGYTF.